This T cell receptor (beta chain) was sequenced in a study of human T cells and chemical hapten exposure. In the study overall: In the roughly 25-week study, patients were dosed weekly with diphenylcyclopropenone on the scalp throughout.

Unique molecular identifiers were linked by the library to individual cDNA molecules. Each CDR3 protein is one row after TCRdb ran MiXCR on the RACE reads. This sample has approximately 95,000 distinct CDR3 sequences, with about an eighth found just once. The study, taken as a whole, reports: Once DPC sensitization occurred, TCRs above 1 in 1000 frequency showed no change.

Trimming cost V 2 bases and J 8 bases, with 12 bases left between them. Germline V lookup: CDR1 MNHNY, CDR2 SVGAGI (reference sequence). The CDR3 length is 14 residues. This clonotype was picked up many times. Its target is unknown. The time point: patch test 2, 6 weeks after DPC sensitization. Treatment: therapeutic diphenylcyclopropenone sensitization with weekly scalp DPC. The study drew its donors from alopecia patients who were 18 to 70 years old and suitable for DPC. The sequence was obtained from a woman aged 40 to 50 with alopecia areata. Some clones in this sample may be carry-over from other donors' samples. Sample: whole blood, taken in connection with sensitization to the hapten diphenylcyclopropenone (DPC). The chain couples TRBV6-6 to TRBJ1-4; weak D call: TRBD1 (6 bases). DNA of the CDR3: TGTGCCAGCAGTTACGCACAGGGAGGAGAAAAACTGTTTTTT. Amino acids: CASSYAQGGEKLFF.